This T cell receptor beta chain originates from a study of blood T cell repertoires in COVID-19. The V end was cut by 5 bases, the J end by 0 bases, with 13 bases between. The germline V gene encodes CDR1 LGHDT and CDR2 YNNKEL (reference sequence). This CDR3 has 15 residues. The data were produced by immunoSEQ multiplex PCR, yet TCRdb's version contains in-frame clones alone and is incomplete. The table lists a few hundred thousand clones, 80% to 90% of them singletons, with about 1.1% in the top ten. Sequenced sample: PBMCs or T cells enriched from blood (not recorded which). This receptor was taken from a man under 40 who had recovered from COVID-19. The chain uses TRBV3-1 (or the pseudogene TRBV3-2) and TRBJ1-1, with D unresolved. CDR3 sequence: CASSWSRQMNTEAFF. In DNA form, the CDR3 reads TGTGCCAGCAGCTGGTCCCGCCAGATGAACACTGAAGCTTTCTTT.